The clone carrying this TCR beta chain appeared a few times. Antigen unknown. This sample is part of a study of cytomegalovirus exposure and HLA in healthy donors. Study results and caveats: Among the CMV-associated chains, a few were confirmed in vitro as specific for CMV antigens. Some TCR beta chains (more than 150 of them) were listed as cytomegalovirus-associated.

Clones were read by immunoSEQ multiplex PCR, and TCRdb kept only the in-frame ones, dropping some. The table records about 310,000 clones, approximately 85% of them present only once. The sample taken for sequencing was PBMCs. The receptor comes from a man between 25 and 39 years old in good health and CMV-seronegative.

The CDR3 bases are TGTGCCAGCAGCTTATCCCCTACACCCCTCCACTTT. Amino acid sequence: CASSLSPTPLHF. The chain joins TRBV11-2 to TRBJ1-6; D call uncertain. Trimming left V 2 bases short and J 11 bases short, with 7 bases between. The germline CDR1 and CDR2 sequences are SGHAT and FQNNGV. This CDR3 is 12 amino acids long.